This T cell receptor (beta chain) originates from a study of beta chain features in type 1 diabetes listed by TCRdb under 2018. In terms of the full investigation: Mean age, gender distribution, total cell number and subset yield were not different between patients and healthy donors. The study compared the TCRB repertoires of sorted circulating CD4+ T cell subsets in recently diagnosed type 1 diabetes patients with those in matched healthy donors. A total of around 110,000,000 sorted cells were examined across all samples, and a strong correlation was observed between cell number per subset and RNA yield. Whereas all 30 or so donors provided naive and central memory subsets, regulatory and stem cell-like memory subsets were isolated from just 8 patients and about 8 healthy donors. The full study reports these points: In all four CD4+ subsets, TCRB CDR3 length was moderately but significantly shorter in type 1 diabetes patients. At VDJ recombination sites, type 1 diabetes patients had fewer insertions and more deleted nucleotides, which implies abnormalities in thymic rearrangement. Naive, central memory and regulatory TCRB repertoires appeared more similar among patients than among healthy donors. Because small numbers of individuals were included in the HLA sub-analyses, any influence of HLA type on TCRB rearrangement was left unresolved. Sequencing cDNA rather than genomic DNA could over-represent highly expressing activated cells, although activation and CD3 levels did not differ between groups. Shorter templates might be favored by PCR, yet because patient and control samples were amplified and corrected together, any such skew would affect both groups equally.

A single peripheral blood draw of about 116 mL on average was collected from each donor into heparinised tubes. Naive, central memory, regulatory and stem cell-like memory CD4+ T cells were sorted on a BD FACSAria II using a panel including CD45RO, CCR7, CD25, CD127, CD95 and CD27. Purity was above 98% for every sorted population. PBMCs were isolated right away by Lymphoprep density gradient centrifugation and were stained directly, without culture. Samples were stained and sorted in pairs, with one healthy donor and one patient per experiment, so that batch effects were minimized. All of the isolated RNA was reverse transcribed with the High Capacity cDNA Reverse Transcription Kit, so expressed TCRB transcripts were sequenced. Deep immunoSEQ sequencing was performed on naive, central memory and regulatory T cell samples, with an average of about 3.6 million total reads per sample. Sorted cells were lysed in RLT buffer, and RNA was extracted using DNase-treated RNeasy Micro or Mini kits according to cell number. To prevent cross-contamination, each cell subset was processed individually, whereas patient and healthy donor samples were processed jointly. TCRB sequences were amplified from cDNA with the immunoSEQ multiplex PCR, producing 87-bp fragments spanning the CDR3 region. Amplicons were sequenced on the Illumina HiSeq platform. The original methods were these. Synthetic template baselines were used to correct PCR bias computationally, reads within Hamming distance 2 were collapsed together, and singletons that could not be merged were discarded. Reads were aligned against IMGT to assign V, D and J genes, CDR3 length and insertions or deletions at six rearrangement sites. Within each subset, clonotype counts were normalized to sorted cell number, and only after that were true diversity and Gini coefficients computed with the tcR R package. The overlap coefficient, calculated on TCRB nucleotide sequences, was used to quantify repertoire sharing. Out-of-frame TCRB sequences from naive cells were analyzed to stand in for the pre-selection repertoire. TCRdb obtained this table from immuneACCESS and retained in-frame rearrangements with V and J assigned. These tables miss some clones; where compared with another copy, unresolved V genes account for less than half of the shortfall, and the remainder is unexplained. V, J and clone size derive from that table, while D and trimming were established from the DNA sequence. Within this sample are under 250,000 clones, with approximately 14% of them counted one time only. More than 0.02% of the sample goes to the ten largest clones.

This clone has only a few counts. The antigen it recognizes is unknown. Qualities for individual bases were not recorded, and no much larger clone is one base off. The sample contains more than one DNA sequence encoding this CDR3. The TCR originated in a middle-aged woman in good health. The sequencing input was naive CD4+ T cells from blood. Taken with the paper, the label for cell subset or site translates to: true naive CD4+ T cells.

The CDR3 protein is CASSLDGGSTDTQYF. In nucleotide form, the sequence is TGTGCCAGCAGCTTAGATGGCGGTAGCACAGATACGCAGTATTTT. The chain is assembled from TRBV7-2 and TRBJ2-3, with the D gene call left open. The germline V gene yields SGHTA for CDR1 and FQGNSA for CDR2. Between the V and J ends, shortened by 1 base and 0 bases respectively, the junction contains 8 bases. The CDR3 contains 15 residues, cysteine and phenylalanine counted. Only the CDR3 region is kept as DNA, spanning 45 bases read in frame from base 1. Full variable domain (CDR3 extended with the reference TRBV7-2 and TRBJ2-3 proteins): GAGVSQSPSNKVTEKGKDVELRCDPISGHTALYWYRQSLGQGLEFLIYFQGNSAPDKSGLPSDRFSAERTGGSVSTLTIQRTQQEDSAVYLCASSLDGGSTDTQYFGPGTRLTVL.